Listed below are T cell receptor beta chains from one sample, sequenced in a study of cytomegalovirus exposure and HLA in healthy donors. Clones were read by immunoSEQ multiplex PCR, and TCRdb kept only the in-frame ones, dropping some. The sample contains roughly 140,000 clones, more than 75% of which appear only once. Sequencing was performed on PBMCs. The receptor source for this set is a woman aged 35 to 49 in good health and CMV-seropositive. Both conserved end residues are part of each CDR3. The order of the fields is clone size, D gene, V gene, J gene, CDR3 protein, CDR3 DNA. D genes are given only for firm matches. Not every row has a clone size; where given, it reads once, few, many or a size class.

few	.	TRBV19	TRBJ1-1	CASSIMGGKNTEAFF	TGTGCCAGTAGTATCATGGGGGGGAAGAACACTGAAGCTTTCTTT
.	TRBD1	TRBV2	TRBJ2-7	CASSGGQGPYEQYF	TGTGCCAGCAGTGGAGGACAGGGGCCCTACGAGCAGTACTTC
.	TRBD2	TRBV5-6	TRBJ2-7	CASSSVGGLAGGPRSEQYF	TGTGCCAGCAGCAGTGTAGGGGGGCTAGCGGGAGGGCCCAGAAGCGAGCAGTACTTC
few	TRBD1	TRBV7-6	TRBJ2-1	CASSLDRGPTSEQFF	TGTGCCAGCAGCTTGGACAGGGGTCCAACCTCGGAGCAGTTCTTC
.	TRBD2	TRBV5-4	TRBJ2-3	CATIAGGGADTQYF	TGTGCCACCATAGCGGGAGGGGGCGCAGATACGCAGTATTTT
few	TRBD2	TRBV6-6	TRBJ2-7	CASRGLAGPYEQYF	TGTGCCAGCAGGGGACTAGCGGGGCCCTACGAGCAGTACTTC
.	TRBD2	TRBV19	TRBJ2-3	CASSIERTSGSADTQYF	TGTGCCAGTAGTATAGAACGGACTAGCGGGAGCGCAGATACGCAGTATTTT
.	TRBD1	TRBV5-1	TRBJ2-5	CASSAGTALQETQYF	TGCGCCAGCAGCGCAGGGACAGCCCTTCAAGAGACCCAGTACTTC
.	.	TRBV18	TRBJ2-1	CASSPSVSYNEQFF	TGTGCCAGCTCACCATCAGTTTCCTACAATGAGCAGTTCTTC
once	.	TRBV5-1	TRBJ2-3	CASSLALSTDTQYF	TGCGCCAGCAGCTTGGCACTGAGCACAGATACGCAGTATTTT
.	.	TRBV19	TRBJ1-3	CASSRPGTSGNTIYF	TGTGCCAGTAGTCGACCAGGCACCTCTGGAAACACCATATATTTT
.	.	TRBV4-2	TRBJ2-3	CASSQVASSIADTQYF	TGTGCCAGCAGCCAAGTAGCGTCTAGCATTGCAGATACGCAGTATTTT
.	.	TRBV7-8	TRBJ2-7	CASSLDRDKQYF	TGTGCCAGCAGCTTAGATCGGGACAAACAGTACTTC
.	.	TRBV18	TRBJ2-2	CASSPHPPGNTGELFF	TGTGCCAGCTCACCGCACCCCCCGGGGAACACCGGGGAGCTGTTTTTT
few	TRBD2	TRBV6-5	TRBJ2-7	CASSYLAESSYEQYF	TGTGCCAGCAGTTACCTAGCGGAGAGCTCCTACGAGCAGTACTTC
.	TRBD2	TRBV29-1	TRBJ2-1	CSAPTSLNEQFF	TGCAGCGCGCCGACTAGCTTAAATGAGCAGTTCTTC
.	TRBD1	TRBV2	TRBJ2-1	CASRLDRNSYNEQFF	TGTGCCAGCAGACTGGACAGGAACTCCTACAATGAGCAGTTCTTC
once	TRBD1	TRBV18	TRBJ2-2	CASSPLSGTGGTGELFF	TGTGCCAGCTCACCACTCTCCGGGACAGGTGGTACCGGGGAGCTGTTTTTT
.	.	TRBV11-1	TRBJ2-7	CASSPGVAEAYEQYF	TGTGCCAGCAGCCCCGGGGTAGCGGAGGCCTACGAGCAGTACTTC
.	.	TRBV4-1	TRBJ2-2	CASSQDHPRSGELFF	TGCGCCAGCAGCCAAGATCACCCCAGATCCGGGGAGCTGTTTTTT
.	.	TRBV27	TRBJ1-3	CASSDLAGENTIYF	TGTGCCAGCAGTGATTTAGCAGGGGAAAACACCATATATTTT
.	TRBD1	TRBV7-9	TRBJ2-1	CASSLRGQGEEQFF	TGTGCCAGCAGCTTAAGGGGACAGGGGGAAGAGCAGTTCTTC
.	TRBD1	TRBV28	TRBJ1-2	CASSFRGQDIYGYTF	TGTGCCAGCAGTTTCCGTGGACAGGATATTTATGGCTACACCTTC
few	TRBD1	TRBV10-3	TRBJ1-3	CATSGQEDGNTIYF	TGTGCCACCTCCGGACAGGAAGACGGAAACACCATATATTTT
.	.	TRBV5-1	TRBJ2-3	CASSLGLRPASSTDTQYF	TGCGCCAGCAGCTTGGGATTGCGGCCAGCTTCTAGCACAGATACGCAGTATTTT
.	TRBD2	TRBV5-1	TRBJ2-1	CASSTKSGGYNEQFF	TGCGCCAGCAGCACCAAGTCGGGGGGGTACAATGAGCAGTTCTTC
.	.	TRBV7-6	TRBJ1-6	CASSPRRESPLHF	TGTGCCAGCAGCCCTAGGAGGGAGTCACCCCTCCACTTT
.	.	TRBV15	TRBJ2-6	CATRVDSNVLTF	TGTGCCACCAGGGTGGACAGCAACGTCCTGACTTTC
.	TRBD2	TRBV7-9	TRBJ2-5	CASSGRGRLRETQYF	TGTGCCAGCAGCGGGAGGGGCCGCCTGAGGGAGACCCAGTACTTC
.	TRBD2	TRBV10-3	TRBJ2-3	CAISGDPSGRATDTQYF	TGTGCCATCAGTGGGGACCCTAGCGGGAGGGCCACAGATACGCAGTATTTT
few	.	TRBV2	TRBJ2-2	CASSPGHESGELFF	TGTGCCAGCAGCCCGGGACATGAATCCGGGGAGCTGTTTTTT
.	.	TRBV6-6	TRBJ2-7	CASSYQDSYEQYF	TGTGCCAGCAGTTACCAGGACTCCTACGAGCAGTACTTC
.	TRBD1	TRBV29-1	TRBJ2-7	CSVEGEGGHEQYF	TGCAGCGTTGAGGGGGAAGGGGGCCACGAGCAGTACTTC
.	.	TRBV18	TRBJ2-3	CASSQMRRDGDTQYF	TGTGCCAGCTCACAAATGCGGCGGGACGGAGATACGCAGTATTTT
.	TRBD2	TRBV4-2	TRBJ2-1	CASSQAGTTYNEQFF	TGTGCCAGCAGCCAGGCCGGGACTACCTACAATGAGCAGTTCTTC
.	TRBD2	TRBV4-2	TRBJ2-5	CASTPGGRGAETQYF	TGTGCCAGCACCCCGGGGGGGAGAGGTGCGGAGACCCAGTACTTC
.	TRBD2	TRBV18	TRBJ2-4	CASSPSNSGNQNIQYF	TGTGCCAGCTCACCCAGTAATAGCGGGAACCAAAACATTCAGTACTTC
.	.	TRBV30	TRBJ1-5	CAWTRGSNQPQHF	TGTGCCTGGACGCGAGGTAGCAATCAGCCCCAGCATTTT
.	.	TRBV18	TRBJ2-7	CASSPPGTRGGEQYF	TGTGCCAGCTCACCACCCGGGACGCGGGGTGGCGAGCAGTACTTC
.	.	TRBV6-5	TRBJ1-6	CASRYGRGHNSPLHF	TGTGCCAGCAGATATGGGAGGGGACATAATTCACCCCTCCACTTT
.	.	TRBV2	TRBJ2-1	CASSLGFSAGNEQFF	TGTGCCAGCAGTCTGGGATTTTCTGCGGGGAATGAGCAGTTCTTC
.	TRBD1	TRBV5-4	TRBJ2-6	CASSRGTGSGANVLTF	TGTGCCAGCAGCCGCGGGACAGGGTCTGGGGCCAACGTCCTGACTTTC
.	TRBD1	TRBV27	TRBJ2-3	CASTSTGGSDTQYF	TGTGCCAGCACCTCGACAGGGGGCTCAGATACGCAGTATTTT
.	TRBD2	TRBV11-3	TRBJ2-7	CASSPGTSYEQYF	TGTGCCAGCAGCCCCGGGACTAGCTACGAGCAGTACTTC
.	TRBD1	TRBV5-1	TRBJ2-2	CASSLKLGQANTGELFF	TGCGCCAGCAGCTTGAAGTTGGGACAGGCGAACACCGGGGAGCTGTTTTTT
.	TRBD2	TRBV5-1	TRBJ2-6	CASSLGLAANSGANVLTF	TGCGCCAGCAGCTTGGGTCTAGCGGCCAACTCTGGGGCCAACGTCCTGACTTTC